This TCR beta chain was captured by sequencing in a study of blood T cells in healthy people across ages. A J-beta primer mix and a sample-barcoded 5' primer were used in a second PCR of roughly 6 to 11 cycles. Each single sample gave us at least 2.5 million CDR3-containing paired-end reads. From the 5' RACE reads, TCRdb called clonotypes with MiXCR, one entry per CDR3 protein. The table includes about 1.6 million distinct CDR3 sequences, approximately 32% detected once. The specimen was blood. This TCR was recovered from a woman between 25 and 40 years old in good health.

The CDR3, as DNA: TGCAGTGCCGCCGTCACTACATTTGAGGGGGACACTGAAGCTTTCTTT. It encodes CSAAVTTFEGDTEAFF. The gene calls are TRBV20-1 and TRBJ1-1; D is possibly TRBD1 (6 bases). Germline V gene sequence: CDR1 DFQATT, CDR2 SNEGSKA (reference sequence). Deletions cut 6 bases from V and 3 bases from J, with 23 bases between. The CDR3 is 16 amino acids.